This T cell receptor (beta chain) was captured by sequencing in a study of Ad26.COV2.S vaccination and SARS-CoV-2 variants. Treatment defined: about 20 received Ad26.COV2.S at low or high dose, single or two shots; a few received placebo; per-sample allocation not given. Following the first vaccine or placebo injection, samples were taken on day 63. Aged 18-55 years, donor was enrolled in Boston in about 2020. SARS-CoV-2 spike from the Wuhan strain was encoded by the vaccine, an Ad26 vector. This clone has only one observation. Its antigen is as yet unknown. The table came from immunoSEQ multiplex PCR; TCRdb's copy has only in-frame clones and leaves some out. The sample comprises fewer than 800,000 clones, about 90% of which are singletons, and approximately 1.5% rests with the top ten. The CDR3 length is 14 residues. V shed 4 bases, J shed 4 bases, and the junction held 3 bases outside the gene matches. CDR1 SGHTA and CDR2 FQGNSA come from the germline V gene.

Study-level findings and limits: The TCR breadth and depth analyses may have understated or missed part of the total T cell responses. Marked by substantial breadth, spike-specific CD8+ and CD4+ T cell responses were reportedly seen after vaccination.

This clonotype was sampled from a person aged 18-60 years who received the Ad26.COV2.S COVID-19 vaccine or a placebo. Sequencing was performed on peripheral blood, taken in a trial of Ad26.COV2.S vaccine versus placebo. This chain connects TRBV7-2 to TRBJ2-1; TRBD1 matches 8 bases. The CDR3 nucleotides are TGTGCCAGCAGCTCGGACAGGGCTTACAATGAGCAGTTCTTC. Encoded protein: CASSSDRAYNEQFF.